This T cell receptor (beta chain) was obtained from a study of cytomegalovirus exposure and HLA in healthy donors listed by TCRdb under 2017. In the study overall: According to a later analysis, the 120 validation repertoires were produced on the same platform as the approximately 610 repertoires of the first cohort. A separate validation cohort of over a hundred different subjects was used in addition to the 666-subject first cohort. The study aimed to test whether cataloging public T cell receptors could reveal signatures of past pathogen exposure. The study combined high-throughput TCR immunosequencing, statistical association of individual TCRs with disease status, and machine learning to predict cytomegalovirus infection status.

Separate from the approximately 670-subject first cohort, the validation cohort of 120 subjects was the group to which the donors belonged. The CDR3 measures 13 amino acids from cysteine to phenylalanine. The read is trimmed to its CDR3 DNA, 39 bases read in frame from base 1. V is pared back by 5 bases and J by 2 bases, with 9 bases lying between the germline termini. For CDR1 and CDR2, the germline V gene lists SGHAT and FQNNGV. About this clone: The specificity of this receptor is unknown. No base qualities exist here, and no much larger clone lies one base off it.

The library was produced with the immunoSEQ multiplex PCR assay. From the authors' description of their analysis: A statistical classification framework was built to diagnose cytomegalovirus status from the catalog of TCR beta chain sequences. Not all clones reach the TCRdb copy of this immuneACCESS table, which keeps in-frame sequences only. Checked studies attribute under half of the gap to unresolved V genes and leave the rest unexplained. The D gene and trimming were derived from the DNA, and the V and J assignments and clone size from that table. The sample table shows roughly 49,000 clones, and 85% to 95% are seen once. Roughly 7.1% of the sample is taken by the ten largest. The study at large found these results: The authors suggested that the approach could potentially be generalized to other disease states and immunological phenotypes. Subsequent analysis determined that TCRs grouped into clusters in the first cohort also showed a tendency toward co-occurrence across the roughly 120 validation repertoires, and 94% of cluster scores exceeded 0. The study gave a list of about 150 TCR beta chains associated with cytomegalovirus. Most TCR sequences were seen in very few donors, while some public TCRs were found in many individuals. A few of the identified cytomegalovirus-associated TCR beta chains were confirmed in vitro to be specific for cytomegalovirus antigens. In both the original and validation cohorts, the classifier was reported to diagnose cytomegalovirus status with high specificity and sensitivity. A later analysis lacked HLA typing for the validation cohort, so it scored co-occurrence in that cohort across all 110 or so repertoires.

The chain employs TRBV11-2 and TRBJ1-1; the D gene is possibly TRBD1, with 5 bases matching. Sequencing was done on a sample of PBMCs. The origin of this receptor is a woman under 30 in good health and CMV-seropositive. The DNA sequence is TGTGCCAGCAGCACCCAGGGTAACACTGAAGCTTTCTTT. The translation is CASSTQGNTEAFF.